This paragraph covers one TCR beta chain sequence. Its target is unknown. This CDR3 is built from 12 residues. Per germline, CDR1 SGDLS and CDR2 YYNGEE. Trimming took off 3 bases at V and 7 bases at J, with 11 bases between the two ends. The data belong to a study of T cell clones after liver transplantation. About the study: Tolerance: complete withdrawal held at least one year, liver enzymes staying within twice normal. Study-level points and caveats: The donor-reactive repertoire was only partly measurable in a couple of subjects, lacking donor cells.

This table comes from immunoSEQ multiplex PCR, and its TCRdb copy is limited to in-frame clones, with some not included. The repertoire holds about 75,000 clones, with roughly 80% as singletons. Thawed unstimulated PBMCs were FACS-sorted by CD3, CD4 and CD8 into two populations. This sequence was found in a human patient who received a liver transplant. Part of the T cells may come from the graft donor. Specimen: CD4+ T cells from blood, collected less than 50 months after liver transplant. The V call is TRBV9, the J call TRBJ2-7, with D unclear. CDR3 residues: CASSATVGEQYF. CDR3 sequence (DNA): TGTGCCAGCAGCGCTACCGTGGGAGAGCAGTACTTC.